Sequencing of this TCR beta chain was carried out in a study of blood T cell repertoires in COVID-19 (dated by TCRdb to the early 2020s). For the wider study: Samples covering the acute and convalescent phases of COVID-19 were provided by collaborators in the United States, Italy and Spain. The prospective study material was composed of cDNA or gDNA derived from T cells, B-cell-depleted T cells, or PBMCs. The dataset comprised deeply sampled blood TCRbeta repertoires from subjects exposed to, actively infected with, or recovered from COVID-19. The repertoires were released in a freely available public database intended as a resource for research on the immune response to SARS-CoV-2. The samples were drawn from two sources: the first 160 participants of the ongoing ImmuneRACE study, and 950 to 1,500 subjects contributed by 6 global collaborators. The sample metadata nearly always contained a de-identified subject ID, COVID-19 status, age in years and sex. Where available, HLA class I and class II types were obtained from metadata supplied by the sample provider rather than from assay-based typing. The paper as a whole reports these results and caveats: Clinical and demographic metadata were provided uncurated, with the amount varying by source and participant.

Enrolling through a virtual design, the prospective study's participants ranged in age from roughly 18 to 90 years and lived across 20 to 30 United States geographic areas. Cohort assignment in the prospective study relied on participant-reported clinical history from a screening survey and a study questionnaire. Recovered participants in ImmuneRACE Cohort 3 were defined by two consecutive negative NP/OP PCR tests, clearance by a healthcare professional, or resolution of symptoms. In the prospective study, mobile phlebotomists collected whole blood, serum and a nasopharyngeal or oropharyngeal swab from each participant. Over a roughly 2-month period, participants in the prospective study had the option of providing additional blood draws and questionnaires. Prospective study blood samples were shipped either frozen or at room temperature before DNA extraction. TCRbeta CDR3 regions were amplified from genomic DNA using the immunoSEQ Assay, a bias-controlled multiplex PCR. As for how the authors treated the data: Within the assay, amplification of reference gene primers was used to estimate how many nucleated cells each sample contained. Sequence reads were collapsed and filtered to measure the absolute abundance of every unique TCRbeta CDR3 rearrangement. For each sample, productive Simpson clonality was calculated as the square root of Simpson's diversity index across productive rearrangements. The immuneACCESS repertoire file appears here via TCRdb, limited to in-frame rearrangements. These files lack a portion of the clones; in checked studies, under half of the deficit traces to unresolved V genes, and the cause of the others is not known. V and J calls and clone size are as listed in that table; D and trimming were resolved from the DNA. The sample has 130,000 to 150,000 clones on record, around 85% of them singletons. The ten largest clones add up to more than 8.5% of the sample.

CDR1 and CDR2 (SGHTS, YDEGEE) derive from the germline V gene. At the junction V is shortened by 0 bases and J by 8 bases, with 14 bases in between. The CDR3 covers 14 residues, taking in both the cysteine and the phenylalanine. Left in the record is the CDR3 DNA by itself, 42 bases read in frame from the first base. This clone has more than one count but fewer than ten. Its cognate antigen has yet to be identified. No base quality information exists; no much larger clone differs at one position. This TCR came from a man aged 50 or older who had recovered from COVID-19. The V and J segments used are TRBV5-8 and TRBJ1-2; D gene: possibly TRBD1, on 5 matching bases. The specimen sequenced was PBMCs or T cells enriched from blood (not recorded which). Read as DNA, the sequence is TGTGCCAGCAGCTTGGATAGGGGCGCCTACGGCTACACCTTC. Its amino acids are CASSLDRGAYGYTF.